This entry describes one T cell receptor (beta chain). Germline loops: CDR1 SGHTS, CDR2 YDEGEE. J lost 2 bases, V lost 0 bases, and 11 bases had no gene match. CDR3 length: 17 amino acids. The record originates from a study of blood T cell repertoires in COVID-19. Study background: Sites across the United States, Italy and Spain contributed samples from acute and convalescent COVID-19. PBMCs, B-cell-depleted T cells, or T cells were the source of the cDNA or gDNA that made up the material.

In the authors' methods: Reference gene primer amplification yielded estimated nucleated cell counts. Method: immunoSEQ multiplex PCR; TCRdb's copy keeps in-frame clones and lacks some. V, J and clone size derive from that table, while D and trimming were established from the DNA sequence. The repertoire holds about 130,000 clones, with more than 70% as singletons. The sequencing sample was made of peripheral blood. This receptor was taken from a woman in her sixties or seventies with acute or convalescent COVID-19. The chain joins TRBV5-8 to TRBJ2-7, with TRBD1 matching 7 bases. CDR3 sequence reads: CASSLVPGQLIPYEQYV. CDR3 nucleotides: TGTGCCAGCAGCTTGGTCCCGGGACAGCTGATACCCTACGAGCAGTACGTC.